The source of this T cell receptor beta chain is a study of T-cell reconstitution after alpha-beta-depleted transplantation in children. The study's findings and limits: By one year post-transplant, T-cell counts and diversity largely arose from T cells that were newly produced. Alpha-beta T cells about two months after transplant reportedly derived from several hundred expanded graft clones.

Details on this clonotype: The antigen is unknown.

Preparing the TCRbeta library involved the use of unique molecular identifiers. TCRdb re-called the PCR reads through MiXCR, storing one row per CDR3 protein. Of about 830,000 distinct CDR3 sequences in the sample, around 15% were seen once. Trimming cost V 3 bases and J 4 bases, with 21 bases left between them. The CDR3 runs 17 residues. This receptor was identified in a male patient between 5 and 17 years old who had a stem cell transplant for acute lymphoblastic leukemia, so the T cells may come from the graft donor. The chain carries TRBV12-3 or TRBV12-4 and TRBJ2-5, with a tentative D call TRBD2 (6 bases). Sequenced material: PBMCs, mostly from graft donor cells, taken 360 days after TCRalphabeta/CD19-depleted stem cell transplant. CDR3 loop: CASSFFTSSRRRETQYF. The CDR3 DNA reads TGTGCCAGCAGTTTCTTCACTAGCTCTAGGAGGAGAGAGACCCAGTACTTC.